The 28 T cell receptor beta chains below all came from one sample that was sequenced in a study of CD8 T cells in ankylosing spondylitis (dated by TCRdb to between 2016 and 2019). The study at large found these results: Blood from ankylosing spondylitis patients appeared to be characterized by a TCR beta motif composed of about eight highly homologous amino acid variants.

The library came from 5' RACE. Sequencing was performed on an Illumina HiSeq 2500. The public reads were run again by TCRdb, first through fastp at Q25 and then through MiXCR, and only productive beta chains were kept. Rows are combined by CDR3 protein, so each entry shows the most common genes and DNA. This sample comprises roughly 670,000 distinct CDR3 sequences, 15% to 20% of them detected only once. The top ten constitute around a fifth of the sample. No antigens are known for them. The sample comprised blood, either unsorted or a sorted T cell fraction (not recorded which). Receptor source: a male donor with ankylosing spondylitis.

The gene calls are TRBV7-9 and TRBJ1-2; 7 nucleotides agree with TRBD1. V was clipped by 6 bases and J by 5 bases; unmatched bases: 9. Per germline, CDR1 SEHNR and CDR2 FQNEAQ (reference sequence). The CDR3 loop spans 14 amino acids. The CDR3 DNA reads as TGTGCCAGCAGTCATGGGACAGAACCTTATGGCTACACCTTC. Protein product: CASSHGTEPYGYTF.

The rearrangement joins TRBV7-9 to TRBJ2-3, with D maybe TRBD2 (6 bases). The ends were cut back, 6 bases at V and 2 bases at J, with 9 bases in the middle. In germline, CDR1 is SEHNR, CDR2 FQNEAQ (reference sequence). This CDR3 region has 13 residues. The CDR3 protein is CASRLADTDTQYF. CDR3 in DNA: TGTGCCAGCAGACTAGCCGACACAGATACGCAGTATTTT.

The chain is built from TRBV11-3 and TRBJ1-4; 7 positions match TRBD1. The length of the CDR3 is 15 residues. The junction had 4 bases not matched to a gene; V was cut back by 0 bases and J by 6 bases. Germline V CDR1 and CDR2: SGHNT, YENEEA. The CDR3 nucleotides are TGTGCCAGCAGCTTAGATTACAGGGGCGATGAAAAACTGTTTTTT. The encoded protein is CASSLDYRGDEKLFF.

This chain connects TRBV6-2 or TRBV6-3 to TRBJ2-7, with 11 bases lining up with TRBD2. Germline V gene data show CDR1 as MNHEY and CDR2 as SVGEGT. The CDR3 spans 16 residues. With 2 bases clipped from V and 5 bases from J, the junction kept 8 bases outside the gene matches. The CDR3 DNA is TGTGCCAGCAGTTACGTTCTAGCGGGAGGAGTAGACGAGCAGTACTTC. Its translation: CASSYVLAGGVDEQYF.

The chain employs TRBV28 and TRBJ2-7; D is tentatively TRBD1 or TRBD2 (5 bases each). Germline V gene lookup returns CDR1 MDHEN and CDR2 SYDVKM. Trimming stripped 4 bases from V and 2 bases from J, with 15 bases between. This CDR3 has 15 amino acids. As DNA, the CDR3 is TGTGCCAGCAGTTCCCCCGGGGCGGACCCCTACGAGCAGTACTTC. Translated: CASSSPGADPYEQYF.

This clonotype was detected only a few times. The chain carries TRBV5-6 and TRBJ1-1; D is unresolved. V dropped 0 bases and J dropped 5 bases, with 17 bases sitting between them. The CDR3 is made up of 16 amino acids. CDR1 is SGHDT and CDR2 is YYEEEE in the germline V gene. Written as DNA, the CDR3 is TGTGCCAGCAGCTTGGCATGGGGAAGGGTACCGACTGAAGCTTTCTTT. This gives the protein CASSLAWGRVPTEAFF.

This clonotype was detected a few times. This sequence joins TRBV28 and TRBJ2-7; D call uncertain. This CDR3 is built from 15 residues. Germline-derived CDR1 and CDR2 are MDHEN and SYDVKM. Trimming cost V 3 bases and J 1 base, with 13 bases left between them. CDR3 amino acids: CASSFGHIRSYEQYF. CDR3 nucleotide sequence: TGTGCCAGCAGTTTTGGGCATATTAGGTCCTACGAGCAGTACTTC.

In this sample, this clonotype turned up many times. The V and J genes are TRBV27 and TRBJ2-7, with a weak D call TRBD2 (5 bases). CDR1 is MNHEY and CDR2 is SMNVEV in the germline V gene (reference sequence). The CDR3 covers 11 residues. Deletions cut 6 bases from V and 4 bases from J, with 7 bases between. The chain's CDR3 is CASSRGYEQYF. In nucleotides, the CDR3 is TGTGCCAGCAGCCGGGGATACGAGCAGTACTTC.

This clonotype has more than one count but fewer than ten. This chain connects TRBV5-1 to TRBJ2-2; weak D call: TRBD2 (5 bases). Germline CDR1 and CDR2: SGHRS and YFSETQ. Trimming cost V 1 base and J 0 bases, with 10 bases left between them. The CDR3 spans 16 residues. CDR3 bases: TGCGCCAGCAGCTTGAATGCGAGGGCGAACACCGGGGAGCTGTTTTTT. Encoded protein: CASSLNARANTGELFF.

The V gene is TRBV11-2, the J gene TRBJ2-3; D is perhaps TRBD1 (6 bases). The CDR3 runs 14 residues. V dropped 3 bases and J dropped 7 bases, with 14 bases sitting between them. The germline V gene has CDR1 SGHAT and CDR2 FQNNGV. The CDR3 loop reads CASSLQQGVNTQYF. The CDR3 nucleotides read TGTGCCAGCAGCTTGCAACAGGGAGTAAATACGCAGTATTTT.

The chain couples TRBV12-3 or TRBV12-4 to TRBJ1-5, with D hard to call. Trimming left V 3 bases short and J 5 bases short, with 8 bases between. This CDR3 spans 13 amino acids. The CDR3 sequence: CASSFEVYQPQHF. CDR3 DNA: TGTGCCAGCAGTTTCGAAGTTTATCAGCCCCAGCATTTT.

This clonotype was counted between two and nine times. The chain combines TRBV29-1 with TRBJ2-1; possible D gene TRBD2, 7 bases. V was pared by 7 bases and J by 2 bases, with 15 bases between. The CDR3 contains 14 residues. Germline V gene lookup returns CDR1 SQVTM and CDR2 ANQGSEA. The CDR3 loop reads CSGAGRGAYNEQFF. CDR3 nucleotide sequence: TGCAGCGGCGCAGGGAGGGGGGCCTACAATGAGCAGTTCTTC.

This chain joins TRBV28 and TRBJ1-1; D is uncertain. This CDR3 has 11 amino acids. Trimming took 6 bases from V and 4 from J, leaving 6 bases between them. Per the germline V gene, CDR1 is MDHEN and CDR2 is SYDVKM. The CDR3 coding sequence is TGTGCCAGCAGAGGGTTCACTGAAGCTTTCTTT. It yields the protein CASRGFTEAFF.

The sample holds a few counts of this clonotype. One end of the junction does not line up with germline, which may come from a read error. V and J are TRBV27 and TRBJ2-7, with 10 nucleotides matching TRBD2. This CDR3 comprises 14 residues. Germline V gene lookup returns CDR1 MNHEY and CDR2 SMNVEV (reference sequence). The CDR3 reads CASSSSGSSNEQYF. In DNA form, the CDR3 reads TGTGCCAGCAGTTCTAGCGGGAGCTCCAACGAGCAGTACTTC.

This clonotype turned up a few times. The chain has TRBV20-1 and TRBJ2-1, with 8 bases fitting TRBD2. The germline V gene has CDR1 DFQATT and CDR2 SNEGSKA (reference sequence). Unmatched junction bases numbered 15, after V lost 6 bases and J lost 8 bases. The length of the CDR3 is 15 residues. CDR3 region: CSAARGSGSGDEQFF. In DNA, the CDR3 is TGCAGTGCCGCTCGGGGGAGCGGGAGTGGAGATGAGCAGTTCTTC.

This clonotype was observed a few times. This CDR3 reads CSAIGDADTQYF. CDR3 nucleotides: TGCAGTGCTATCGGGGACGCAGATACGCAGTATTTT. The chain employs TRBV20-1 and TRBJ2-3; possibly TRBD1 or TRBD2 for D (5 bases each). Germline V CDR1 and CDR2: DFQATT, SNEGSKA (reference sequence). This CDR3 has 12 amino acids. The V end lost 4 bases, the J end lost 4 bases, and 9 bases lay between the germline ends.

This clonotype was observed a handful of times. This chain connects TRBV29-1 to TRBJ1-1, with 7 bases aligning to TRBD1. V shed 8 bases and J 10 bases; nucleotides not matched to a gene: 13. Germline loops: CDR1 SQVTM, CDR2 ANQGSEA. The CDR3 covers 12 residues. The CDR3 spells CSSNQGDSGAFF. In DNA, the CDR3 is TGCAGCTCAAACCAAGGGGACAGTGGAGCTTTCTTT. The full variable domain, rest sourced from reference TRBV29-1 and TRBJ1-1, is SAVISQKPSRDICQRGTSLTIQCQVDSQVTMMFWYRQQPGQSLTLIATANQGSEATYESGFVIDKFPISRPNLTFSTLTVSNMSPEDSSIYLCSSNQGDSGAFFGQGTRLTVV.

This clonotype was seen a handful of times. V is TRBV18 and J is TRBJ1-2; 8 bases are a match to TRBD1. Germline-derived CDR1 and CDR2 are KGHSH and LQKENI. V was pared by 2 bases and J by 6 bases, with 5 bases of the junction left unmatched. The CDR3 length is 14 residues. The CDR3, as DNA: TGTGCCAGCTCACCAGGACAGGGTACACATGGCTACACCTTC. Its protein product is CASSPGQGTHGYTF.

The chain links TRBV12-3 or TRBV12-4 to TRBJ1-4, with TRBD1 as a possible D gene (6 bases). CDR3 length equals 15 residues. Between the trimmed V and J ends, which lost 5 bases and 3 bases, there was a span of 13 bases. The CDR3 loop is CASSQQGEPNEKLFF. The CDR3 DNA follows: TGTGCCAGCAGTCAACAGGGAGAACCTAATGAAAAACTGTTTTTT.

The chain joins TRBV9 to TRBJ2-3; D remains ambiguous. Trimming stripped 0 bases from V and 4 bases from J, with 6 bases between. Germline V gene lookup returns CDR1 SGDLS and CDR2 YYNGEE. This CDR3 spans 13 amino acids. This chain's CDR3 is CASSVGAADTQYF. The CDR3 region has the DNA TGTGCCAGCAGCGTAGGGGCTGCAGATACGCAGTATTTT.

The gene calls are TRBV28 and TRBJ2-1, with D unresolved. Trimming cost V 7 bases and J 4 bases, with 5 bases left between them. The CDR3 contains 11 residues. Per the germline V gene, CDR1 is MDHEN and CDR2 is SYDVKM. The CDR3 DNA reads TGTGCCAGCATGGGATACAATGAGCAGTTCTTC. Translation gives CASMGYNEQFF.

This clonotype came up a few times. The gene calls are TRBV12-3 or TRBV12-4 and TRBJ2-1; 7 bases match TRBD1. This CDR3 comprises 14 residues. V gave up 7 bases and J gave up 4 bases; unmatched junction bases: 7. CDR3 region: CASTSGTVYNEQFF. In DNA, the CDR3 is TGTGCCAGCACCTCCGGGACAGTATACAATGAGCAGTTCTTC.

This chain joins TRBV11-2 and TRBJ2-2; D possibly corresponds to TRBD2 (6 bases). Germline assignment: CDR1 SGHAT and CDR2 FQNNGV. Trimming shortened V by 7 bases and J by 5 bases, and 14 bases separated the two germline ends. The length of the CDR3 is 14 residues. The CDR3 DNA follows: TGTGCCAGCACCAGGATAAGCGGGACCGGGGAGCTGTTTTTT. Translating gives CASTRISGTGELFF. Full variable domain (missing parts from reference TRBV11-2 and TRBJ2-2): EAGVAQSPRYKIIEKRQSVAFWCNPISGHATLYWYQQILGQGPKLLIQFQNNGVVDDSQLPKDRFSAERLKGVDSTLKIQPAKLEDSAVYLCASTRISGTGELFFGEGSRLTVL.

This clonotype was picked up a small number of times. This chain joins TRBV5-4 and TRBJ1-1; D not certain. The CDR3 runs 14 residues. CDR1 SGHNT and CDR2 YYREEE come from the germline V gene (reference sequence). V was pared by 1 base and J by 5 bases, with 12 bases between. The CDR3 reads CASSLPKTGTEAFF. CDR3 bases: TGTGCCAGCAGCTTGCCTAAGACCGGGACTGAAGCTTTCTTT.

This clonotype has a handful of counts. The CDR3 loop is CASGTSGALIYNEQFF. The CDR3 nucleotides read TGTGCCAGCGGCACTAGCGGCGCGCTTATATACAATGAGCAGTTCTTC. The rearrangement uses TRBV27 and TRBJ2-1; 8 nucleotides match TRBD2. J was trimmed by 4 bases and V by 8 bases; bases with no gene match: 13. The CDR3 runs 16 residues. CDR1 MNHEY and CDR2 SMNVEV come from the germline V gene (reference sequence).

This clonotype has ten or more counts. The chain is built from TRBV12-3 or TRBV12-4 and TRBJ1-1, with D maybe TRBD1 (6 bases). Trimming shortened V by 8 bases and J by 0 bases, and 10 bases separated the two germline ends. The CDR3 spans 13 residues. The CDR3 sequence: CASAGALNTEAFF. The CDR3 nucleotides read TGTGCCAGCGCGGGGGCCCTGAACACTGAAGCTTTCTTT.

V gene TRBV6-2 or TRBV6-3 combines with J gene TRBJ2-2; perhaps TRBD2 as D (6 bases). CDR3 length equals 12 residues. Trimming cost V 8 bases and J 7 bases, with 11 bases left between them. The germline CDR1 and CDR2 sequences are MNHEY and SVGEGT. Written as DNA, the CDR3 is TGTGCCAGCCTATACGGGGGCGGGGAGCTGTTTTTT. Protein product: CASLYGGGELFF.

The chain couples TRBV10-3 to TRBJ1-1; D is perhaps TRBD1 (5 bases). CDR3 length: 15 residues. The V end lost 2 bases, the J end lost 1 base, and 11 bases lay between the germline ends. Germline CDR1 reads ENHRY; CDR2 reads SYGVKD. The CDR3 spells CAISEDSPGNTEAFF. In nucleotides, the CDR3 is TGTGCCATCAGTGAGGACAGCCCAGGGAACACTGAAGCTTTCTTT.